A single sample gave rise to the 10 T cell receptor beta chains below, sequenced in a study of T cell repertoires in cytomegalovirus infection. A single record per CDR3 protein comes from TCRdb applying MiXCR to the reads. Seen here are some 180,000 distinct CDR3 sequences, 9.5% observed once, and the top ten hold 4.6%. The sequenced sample was PBMCs. These receptors originate from a human donor in good health (CMV status not recorded). Some clones in this sample may be carry-over from other donors' samples.

This clonotype was seen at least ten times. This sequence joins TRBV7-8 and TRBJ2-1; 12 bases map to TRBD2. This CDR3 region has 18 residues. Germline V gene data show CDR1 as SGHVS and CDR2 as FQNEAQ. The J segment lost 0 bases and the V segment lost 5 bases, leaving 8 bases of the junction unmatched. The chain's CDR3 is CASSPWTSGASSYNEQFF. In DNA, the CDR3 is TGTGCCAGCAGCCCCTGGACTAGCGGGGCTAGCTCCTACAATGAGCAGTTCTTC.

This clonotype has a count of ten or more. The J gene is TRBJ2-5, the V gene TRBV11-2; TRBD2 might be the D (5 bases). Germline CDR1 is SGHAT and CDR2 is FQNNGV. This CDR3 contains 16 residues. Trimming stripped 1 base from V and 1 base from J, with 13 bases between. CDR3: CASSLALAGVQETQYF. DNA of the CDR3: TGTGCCAGCAGCTTAGCTCTGGCGGGCGTCCAAGAGACCCAGTACTTC.

This clonotype has just a few counts. The chain is built from TRBV15 and TRBJ1-3; 8 nucleotides line up with TRBD1. The CDR3 extends over 15 amino acids. The J segment lost 4 bases and the V segment lost 3 bases, leaving 5 bases of the junction unmatched. The germline V gene encodes CDR1 LNHNV and CDR2 YYDKDF (reference sequence). The chain's CDR3 is CATSRKTGVGNTIYF. The CDR3 coding sequence is TGTGCCACCAGCAGGAAGACAGGGGTCGGAAACACCATATATTTT.

This clonotype was picked up many times. This chain connects TRBV20-1 to TRBJ2-2; 11 bases are a match to TRBD2. CDR3 length: 16 residues. Germline-derived CDR1 and CDR2 are DFQATT and SNEGSKA (reference sequence). V dropped 2 bases and J dropped 0; count of bases not matched to a gene: 2. The CDR3 reads CSARSSGRANTGELFF. The DNA of the CDR3 is TGCAGTGCTAGAAGTAGCGGGAGGGCGAACACCGGGGAGCTGTTTTTT.

Many counts were recorded for this clonotype. V and J are TRBV7-3 and TRBJ2-1; TRBD1 matches at 9 bases. This CDR3 has 16 amino acids. Trimming at V came to 2 bases and at J to 1 base, leaving 3 bases not matched to a gene. CDR1 and CDR2 from the germline V gene are SGHTA and FQGTGA. In DNA form, the CDR3 reads TGTGCCAGCAGCTTAGGGACAGGGCTTTCCTACAATGAGCAGTTCTTC. Encoded protein: CASSLGTGLSYNEQFF.

This clonotype was seen at least ten times. The rearrangement links TRBV19 to TRBJ2-6; 9 nucleotides agree with TRBD1. Germline trimming cut 4 bases from V and 0 bases from J; bases unmatched to any gene: 7. Germline CDR1 and CDR2: LNHDA and SQIVND (reference sequence). There are 18 residues in the CDR3. The CDR3 DNA is TGTGCCAGTAGTAAGGCCGGGACAGGGTTCTCTGGGGCCAACGTCCTGACTTTC. Its protein is CASSKAGTGFSGANVLTF.

This clonotype was seen more than once but under ten times. The chain carries TRBV4-2 and TRBJ2-7; 9 positions agree with TRBD2. Germline V CDR1 and CDR2: LGHNA, YNFKEQ. The CDR3 has 16 residues. J gave up 6 bases and V 0 bases, and 9 bases lay outside the gene matches. This chain's CDR3 is CASSQDRSSGIGEQYF. The CDR3 DNA sequence: TGTGCCAGCAGCCAAGATCGATCTAGCGGGATCGGCGAGCAGTACTTC.

This clonotype was detected only a few times. The genes are TRBV20-1 and TRBJ2-7; maybe TRBD2 (7 bases). In germline, CDR1 is DFQATT, CDR2 SNEGSKA (reference sequence). CDR3 length: 14 residues. The V end was cut by 5 bases, the J end by 2 bases, with 16 bases between. CDR3 coding DNA: TGCAGTGCTTCGAGGGGGACTACAGCCTACGAGCAGTACTTC. Residues: CSASRGTTAYEQYF.

This clonotype came up many times. This rearrangement joins TRBV23-1 to TRBJ2-1, with 8 nucleotides matching TRBD1. TRBV23-1 has ORF status, its function being uncertain. V was clipped by 7 bases and J by 1 base; unmatched bases: 3. The CDR3 runs to 14 residues. The DNA of the CDR3 is TGCGCCAGCAACACAGGGGGTTCCTACAATGAGCAGTTCTTC. Translating it yields CASNTGGSYNEQFF.

The rearrangement uses TRBV20-1 and TRBJ1-2; TRBD1 aligns across 8 bases. The trim removed 6 bases at V and 1 base at J, leaving 10 bases unmatched. Germline V CDR1 and CDR2: DFQATT, SNEGSKA (reference sequence). The CDR3 sequence is 15 residues long. CDR3 residues: CSAEGTGYLNYGYTF. The DNA for the CDR3 is TGCAGTGCGGAAGGGACAGGCTACCTTAACTATGGCTACACCTTC.